The rows below give T cell receptor beta chains drawn from one sample of a study of blood T cell repertoires in COVID-19. Profiling relied on immunoSEQ multiplex PCR, and the TCRdb table lists in-frame clones only, not all of them. The table includes about 480,000 clones, 88% detected once. Sequencing was performed on PBMCs or T cells enriched from blood (not recorded which). The receptors were sampled from a middle-aged woman who had recovered from COVID-19. Each CDR3 is given with its conserved first and last residue. Clone size is given for some rows only: seen once, a few or many times, or a class if the clone is expanded.

>NA|TRBV27
CASSPWDRWDEQYF
>NA|TRBV5-1
CASMPGQGETQYF
>NA|TRBV6-5
CASTPRDRGYNEQYF
>NA|TRBV6-5
CASSAQPSEAGELFF
>NA|TRBV27
CASSFLVGRAADTQYF
>NA|TRBV7-8
CASSFDRGIFYEQYF
>NA|TRBV6-5
CASNSRTEPQHF
>NA|TRBV9
CASSVAPEEGLRNEQFF
>once|TRBV6-5
CASSYSATGVNEQFF
>NA|TRBV7-2
CASSADTVEKLFF
>NA|TRBV7-2
CASSMSRGQNTEAFF
>NA|TRBV4-3
CASSQGGSGGSYEQYF
>NA|TRBV5-5
CASSSDGTSGSPYEQYF
>NA|TRBV3-1/TRBV3-2
CASSPSGTSGIGEYF
>once|TRBV6-5
CASSPGQTNSPLHF
>NA|TRBV5-4
CASSDGQRAYGYTF
>NA|TRBV2
CASTPGQSYEQYF
>NA|TRBV14
CASSQGVEEVAQYGTDTQYF
>NA|TRBV19
CASSTKAGEHNEQFF
>NA|TRBV6-5
CASSYLSSYNSPLHF
>NA|TRBV5-1
CASSPPAASGAAGELFF
>NA|TRBV19
CASSMGLANTGELFF
>once|TRBV19
CASSISHLAEAFF
>NA|TRBV4-3
CASSQGVGGRGETQYF
>NA|TRBV10-3
CAISALREEVYGYTF
>NA|TRBV4-3
CASSQELLSPGQYFGNTIYF
>NA|TRBV28
CASRGGTGVVGNQPQHF